This T cell receptor (beta chain) derives from a study of brain T cells in children with intractable seizures. Regarding the study as a whole: Pre- and post-surgery blood differed in depth, so pre-surgery absences may be undersampling.

Germline V lookup: CDR1 LGHDT, CDR2 YNNKEL (reference sequence). This CDR3 is 14 amino acids long. V lost 4 bases and J lost 1, with 10 bases in between. TCRdb keeps only in-frame clones here, not all; method: immunoSEQ multiplex PCR. The profile shows around 340,000 clones, 93% of them singletons. The time point denotes: blood from clinic visit 5 months post-surgery; TSC patient then seizure free. The sequenced cases were selected for having the highest brain T cell transcript signatures. Patients received at least one anti-epileptic drug before surgery. As for this clone: Its specificity is not known.

The source is a boy in the first two years of life with tuberous sclerosis and intractable seizures. This sequence joins TRBV3-1 (or the pseudogene TRBV3-2) and TRBJ1-1, with D unclear. This material consisted of peripheral blood, taken 4 to 5 months after surgery. CDR3 protein: CASSPLARNTEAFF. In DNA, the CDR3 is TGTGCCAGCAGCCCCCTGGCCAGGAACACTGAAGCTTTCTTT.